Listed below are T cell receptor beta chains from one sample, sequenced in a study of blood T cell repertoires in COVID-19. Libraries were prepared by immunoSEQ multiplex PCR; TCRdb keeps only in-frame clonotypes and omits some of them. The sample has roughly 100,000 clones; about 88% are singletons. The sequenced material came from peripheral blood. These receptors originate from an elderly man with acute or convalescent COVID-19. CDR3s include the opening cysteine and the closing phenylalanine or tryptophan. Fields, in order: J gene, D gene, V gene, clone size, CDR3 protein. D genes are given only for firm matches. For some rows the clone size is stated as once, few or many, or as a class when expanded; others skip it.

j_call: TRBJ2-7
d_call: TRBD1
v_call: TRBV5-1
clone_size: .
cdr3_aa: CASRLPGQGNGEQYF

j_call: TRBJ2-7
d_call: TRBD2
v_call: TRBV9
clone_size: once
cdr3_aa: CASSVASGTSGSQDEQYF

j_call: TRBJ1-6
d_call: TRBD1
v_call: TRBV25-1
clone_size: .
cdr3_aa: CASRPGQGNSPLHF

j_call: TRBJ2-7
d_call: TRBD2
v_call: TRBV7-2
clone_size: .
cdr3_aa: CASTPGLAGGIPYEQYF

j_call: TRBJ2-1
d_call: TRBD2
v_call: TRBV25-1
clone_size: .
cdr3_aa: CASMDGRESYNEQFF

j_call: TRBJ1-2
d_call: .
v_call: TRBV5-4
clone_size: once
cdr3_aa: CASSLDLNRNYGYTF

j_call: TRBJ2-3
d_call: .
v_call: TRBV7-3
clone_size: .
cdr3_aa: CASSLTPGSTDTQYF

j_call: TRBJ2-7
d_call: TRBD2
v_call: TRBV27
clone_size: .
cdr3_aa: CASSYLGGTTYEQYF

j_call: TRBJ1-2
d_call: .
v_call: TRBV28
clone_size: .
cdr3_aa: CASSPPTGKSYGYTF

j_call: TRBJ2-1
d_call: .
v_call: TRBV28
clone_size: .
cdr3_aa: CASSLGSSRNEQFF

j_call: TRBJ1-6
d_call: TRBD1
v_call: TRBV27
clone_size: .
cdr3_aa: CASSSGQGSPLHF

j_call: TRBJ2-7
d_call: .
v_call: TRBV21-1
clone_size: .
cdr3_aa: CASPLLGGPYEQYF

j_call: TRBJ2-2
d_call: .
v_call: TRBV28
clone_size: .
cdr3_aa: CASSLRGTGELFF

j_call: TRBJ1-2
d_call: .
v_call: TRBV9
clone_size: .
cdr3_aa: CASSVTGQGYTF

j_call: TRBJ2-7
d_call: .
v_call: TRBV7-9
clone_size: .
cdr3_aa: CASSLSAGSYEQYF

j_call: TRBJ2-7
d_call: TRBD1
v_call: TRBV6-5
clone_size: .
cdr3_aa: CASSPTLGQSHEQYF

j_call: TRBJ1-5
d_call: TRBD1
v_call: TRBV19
clone_size: .
cdr3_aa: CASQTGKSNQPQHF

j_call: TRBJ2-3
d_call: TRBD2
v_call: TRBV5-6
clone_size: .
cdr3_aa: CASSEGGTSGSVDTQYF

j_call: TRBJ2-3
d_call: .
v_call: TRBV28
clone_size: .
cdr3_aa: CASSLMGTSSTDTQYF

j_call: TRBJ2-2
d_call: TRBD2
v_call: TRBV11-3
clone_size: .
cdr3_aa: CASSKGLADGTGELFF

j_call: TRBJ2-7
d_call: .
v_call: TRBV7-8
clone_size: few
cdr3_aa: CASSLAEGRYEQYF

j_call: TRBJ1-4
d_call: .
v_call: TRBV7-9
clone_size: .
cdr3_aa: CASSQGLDEKLFF

j_call: TRBJ1-2
d_call: TRBD1
v_call: TRBV27
clone_size: .
cdr3_aa: CASKIPGTGSGYTF

j_call: TRBJ1-5
d_call: TRBD1
v_call: TRBV6-2/TRBV6-3
clone_size: .
cdr3_aa: CASSYPGGGDQPQHF

j_call: TRBJ2-7
d_call: TRBD2
v_call: TRBV27
clone_size: .
cdr3_aa: CASSPPWTSKQYF

j_call: TRBJ1-5
d_call: .
v_call: TRBV18
clone_size: .
cdr3_aa: CASSLVAGENQPQHF

j_call: TRBJ2-1
d_call: .
v_call: TRBV21-1
clone_size: .
cdr3_aa: CASSKQGQKPYNEQFF

j_call: TRBJ2-1
d_call: TRBD2
v_call: TRBV3-1/TRBV3-2
clone_size: .
cdr3_aa: CASSQDRPLLAGVRNEQFF

j_call: TRBJ2-7
d_call: .
v_call: TRBV15
clone_size: .
cdr3_aa: CATSRDGAVSYEQYF

j_call: TRBJ2-5
d_call: TRBD2
v_call: TRBV28
clone_size: .
cdr3_aa: CASSSPGLAGQETQYF

j_call: TRBJ1-3
d_call: .
v_call: TRBV6-5
clone_size: few
cdr3_aa: CASMVSTAGNTIYF

j_call: TRBJ1-4
d_call: TRBD1
v_call: TRBV6-5
clone_size: few
cdr3_aa: CASSRYRGGNEKLFF

j_call: TRBJ2-7
d_call: TRBD2
v_call: TRBV30
clone_size: .
cdr3_aa: CAWRRRGANEQYF

j_call: TRBJ1-6
d_call: .
v_call: TRBV6-5
clone_size: .
cdr3_aa: CASSTQGQLNSPLHF

j_call: TRBJ2-3
d_call: .
v_call: TRBV7-9
clone_size: .
cdr3_aa: CASSLGHSPTDTQYF

j_call: TRBJ1-5
d_call: .
v_call: TRBV6-6
clone_size: .
cdr3_aa: CASSSPGKNQPQHF

j_call: TRBJ2-5
d_call: .
v_call: TRBV18
clone_size: .
cdr3_aa: CASSQQGRETQYF

j_call: TRBJ1-5
d_call: TRBD1
v_call: TRBV6-5
clone_size: .
cdr3_aa: CASSLTGVEQPQHF

j_call: TRBJ2-7
d_call: .
v_call: TRBV27
clone_size: once
cdr3_aa: CASGPDTTYEQYF

j_call: TRBJ1-2
d_call: TRBD1
v_call: TRBV5-1
clone_size: .
cdr3_aa: CASSLGDRDSGYTF

j_call: TRBJ2-5
d_call: .
v_call: TRBV2
clone_size: .
cdr3_aa: CASSAGLDATQYF

j_call: TRBJ2-7
d_call: .
v_call: TRBV19
clone_size: .
cdr3_aa: CASSTTAFPGDEQYF

j_call: TRBJ1-5
d_call: .
v_call: TRBV19
clone_size: few
cdr3_aa: CASSIQGRDSNQPQHF

j_call: TRBJ2-1
d_call: .
v_call: TRBV3-1/TRBV3-2
clone_size: few
cdr3_aa: CASSQDPGDPYNEQFF

j_call: TRBJ1-1
d_call: .
v_call: TRBV27
clone_size: .
cdr3_aa: CASSLPSGVEAFF

j_call: TRBJ1-4
d_call: TRBD1
v_call: TRBV30
clone_size: .
cdr3_aa: CAWSGTGVEKLFF

j_call: TRBJ1-5
d_call: TRBD1
v_call: TRBV4-2
clone_size: .
cdr3_aa: CASSQLVDRGDQPQHF

j_call: TRBJ1-1
d_call: TRBD1
v_call: TRBV29-1
clone_size: .
cdr3_aa: CSVEGATPTEAFF

j_call: TRBJ1-3
d_call: TRBD1
v_call: TRBV9
clone_size: few
cdr3_aa: CASSVAPDRDGNTIYF

j_call: TRBJ2-7
d_call: TRBD1
v_call: TRBV28
clone_size: once
cdr3_aa: CASRGTGSYEQYF

j_call: TRBJ1-3
d_call: .
v_call: TRBV28
clone_size: .
cdr3_aa: CASSETGFSGNTIYF

j_call: TRBJ1-1
d_call: .
v_call: TRBV30
clone_size: .
cdr3_aa: CAWIPLLPNTEAFF

j_call: TRBJ2-7
d_call: TRBD2
v_call: TRBV28
clone_size: .
cdr3_aa: CASSSGTSGRVVHYEQYF

j_call: TRBJ2-2
d_call: .
v_call: TRBV19
clone_size: .
cdr3_aa: CASTPQEGAGTGELFF

j_call: TRBJ2-1
d_call: TRBD2
v_call: TRBV30
clone_size: .
cdr3_aa: CAWSFASGRTNEQFF

j_call: TRBJ2-7
d_call: .
v_call: TRBV28
clone_size: .
cdr3_aa: CASSLSGTLYEQYF

j_call: TRBJ2-7
d_call: TRBD2
v_call: TRBV27
clone_size: .
cdr3_aa: CASRTGLAAYEQYF

j_call: TRBJ1-4
d_call: TRBD1
v_call: TRBV28
clone_size: .
cdr3_aa: CASSKGDRGHEELFF

j_call: TRBJ2-3
d_call: .
v_call: TRBV5-1
clone_size: .
cdr3_aa: CASSLQGAETDTQYF